This T cell receptor (beta chain) originates from a study of blood T cells in healthy people across ages. Study conclusions and caveats: PBMCs that were unsorted prevented a conclusive naive versus antigen-experienced comparison. In long-lived donors, naive CD4+ cell counts and diversity exceeded those of aged donors.

Through a sample-barcoded 5' primer and a J-beta primer mix, a second PCR was run for roughly 7 to 11 cycles. There were at least 2.5 million CDR3-containing paired-end reads obtained from each sample. One entry per CDR3 protein results from TCRdb running MiXCR on the 5' RACE reads. The repertoire holds about 830,000 distinct CDR3 sequences, with 55% to 70% as singletons. Every sample yielded at least 6.5 million isolated PBMCs. This clonotype was seen a few times. Its antigen is not known. Looked up from germline, CDR1 is SGHNT and CDR2 is YYREEE (reference sequence). Trimming removed 2 bases at V and 3 bases at J, with 8 bases between. The CDR3 has 13 residues.

The receptor was derived from a man aged 25-40 years in good health. Sample: blood. The chain uses TRBV5-4 and TRBJ2-5; D ambiguous. Written as DNA, the CDR3 is TGTGCCAGCAGCTTTTACGTGAAAGAGACCCAGTACTTC. Translating it yields CASSFYVKETQYF.